This T cell receptor beta chain comes out of a study of cytomegalovirus exposure and HLA in healthy donors. Study findings and constraints: In an earlier analysis, in 540 or so donors, most V segments appeared productive either ~87% or ~30% of the time.

In the case of this clone: The antigen is unknown.

Trimming took 4 bases from V and 2 from J, leaving 6 bases between them. This CDR3 spans 11 amino acids. Per germline, CDR1 DFQATT and CDR2 SNEGSKA (reference sequence). Healthy bone marrow donors made up the donor group. PCR amplification relied on 60 Vbeta primers (plus 13 Jbeta primers). Libraries were prepared by immunoSEQ multiplex PCR; TCRdb keeps only in-frame clonotypes and omits some of them. The repertoire holds about 190,000 clones, with around 85% as singletons. The sequence was collected from a middle-aged man in good health and CMV-seronegative. Sequenced input: PBMCs. The chain couples TRBV20-1 to TRBJ2-7; no definite D call. This chain's CDR3 is CSATTPYEQYF. CDR3 DNA: TGCAGTGCTACCACTCCCTACGAGCAGTACTTC.